This passage covers 5 T cell receptor beta chains from one sample sequenced in a study of neurological immune-mediated disorders. Time point of the sample: longitudinal time-point 1 (baseline). MiXCR was run by TCRdb on the 5' RACE reads, yielding one entry per CDR3 protein. The profile shows tens of thousands of distinct CDR3 sequences, approximately 14% of them singletons. The sequenced sample was PBMCs. These receptors all come from a female donor with HTLV-1-associated myelopathy (HAM/TSP).

The table lists this clonotype with many counts. The rearrangement uses TRBV3-1 and TRBJ1-4; D perhaps matches TRBD1 (5 bases). Germline V lookup: CDR1 LGHDT, CDR2 YNNKEL (reference sequence). V lost 4 bases to trimming and J lost 0 bases, with 9 bases between them. This CDR3 region has 15 residues. This chain's CDR3 is CASSRRTSTNEKLFF. The CDR3 region has the DNA TGTGCCAGCAGCCGACGGACATCAACTAATGAAAAACTGTTTTTT.

V is TRBV12-3 or TRBV12-4 and J is TRBJ2-7; no definite D call. Trimming cost V 8 bases and J 1 base, with 12 bases left between them. This CDR3 is built from 13 residues. The CDR3 DNA follows: TGTGCCAGCCGCTCATTCGGGTCCTACGAGCAGTACTTC. Residues: CASRSFGSYEQYF.

This clonotype was picked up many times. This sequence joins TRBV4-1 and TRBJ2-3; 8 nucleotides match TRBD2. This CDR3 comprises 15 residues. Germline lookup yields CDR1 MGHRA and CDR2 YSYEKL. V lost 5 bases, J lost 5 bases, and 9 bases stayed unmatched. For the CDR3, the DNA is TGCGCCAGCAGCGATGCGGGGGGAGTTCAAGATACGCAGTATTTT. This translates into CASSDAGGVQDTQYF.

This clonotype was picked up many times. The chain recombines TRBV10-2 with TRBJ2-1; D might be TRBD2 (6 bases). Germline lookup yields CDR1 WSHSY and CDR2 SAAADI. This CDR3 has 16 amino acids. Between the trimmed V and J ends, which lost 1 base and 6 bases, there was a span of 16 bases. The CDR3 nucleotides are TGCGCCAGCAGTGAGTTAACAGTTTTGGGGGGCAATGAGCAGTTCTTC. It yields the protein CASSELTVLGGNEQFF.

This clonotype was seen at least ten times. V usage is TRBV20-1 and J usage is TRBJ1-5, with 7 bases fitting TRBD1. The length of the CDR3 is 14 residues. Germline CDR1 reads DFQATT; CDR2 reads SNEGSKA (reference sequence). Unmatched junction bases numbered 9, after V lost 6 bases and J lost 4 bases. CDR3 amino acids: CSARPTGINQPQHF. As DNA, the CDR3 is TGCAGTGCACGCCCGACAGGGATAAATCAGCCCCAGCATTTT.